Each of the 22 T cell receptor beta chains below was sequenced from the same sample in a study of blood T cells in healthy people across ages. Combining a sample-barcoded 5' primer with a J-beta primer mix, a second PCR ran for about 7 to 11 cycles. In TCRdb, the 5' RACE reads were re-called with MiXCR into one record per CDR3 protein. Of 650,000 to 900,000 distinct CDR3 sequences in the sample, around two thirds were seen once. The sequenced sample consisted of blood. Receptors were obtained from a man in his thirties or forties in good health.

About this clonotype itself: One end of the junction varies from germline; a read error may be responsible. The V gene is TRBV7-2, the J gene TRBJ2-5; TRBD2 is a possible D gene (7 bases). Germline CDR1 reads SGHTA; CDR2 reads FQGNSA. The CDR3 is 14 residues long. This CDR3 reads CANSWTGGGETQYF. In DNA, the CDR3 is TGTGCCAACAGCTGGACGGGGGGCGGTGAGACCCAGTACTTC.

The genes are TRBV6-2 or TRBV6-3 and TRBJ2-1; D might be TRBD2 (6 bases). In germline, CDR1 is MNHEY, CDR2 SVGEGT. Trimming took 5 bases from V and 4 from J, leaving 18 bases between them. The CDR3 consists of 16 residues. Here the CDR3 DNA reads TGTGCCAGCAGTACCATAGCGGCAAGCCCTTACAATGAGCAGTTCTTC. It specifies CASSTIAASPYNEQFF.

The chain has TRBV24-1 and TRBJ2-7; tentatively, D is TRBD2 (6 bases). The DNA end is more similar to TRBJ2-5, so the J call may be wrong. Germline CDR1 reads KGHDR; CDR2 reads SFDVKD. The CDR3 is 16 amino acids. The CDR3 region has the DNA TGTGCCACCAGTGATGCGGGACGGAGAAACCAAGAGACCCAGTACTTC. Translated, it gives CATSDAGRRNQETQYF.

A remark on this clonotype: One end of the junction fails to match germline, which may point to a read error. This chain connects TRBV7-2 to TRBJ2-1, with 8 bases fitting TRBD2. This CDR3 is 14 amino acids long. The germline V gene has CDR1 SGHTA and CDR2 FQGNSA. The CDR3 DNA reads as TGTGCTAGCAGCCGGGGGGGCAACGACAATGAGCAGTTCTTC. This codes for CASSRGGNDNEQFF.

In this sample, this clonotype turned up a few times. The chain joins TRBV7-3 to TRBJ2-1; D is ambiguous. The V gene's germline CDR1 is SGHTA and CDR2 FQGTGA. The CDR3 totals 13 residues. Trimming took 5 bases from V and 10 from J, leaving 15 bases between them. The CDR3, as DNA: TGTGCCAGCAGCCCGCTAAGGCAAGCGGAGCAGTTCTTC. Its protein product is CASSPLRQAEQFF. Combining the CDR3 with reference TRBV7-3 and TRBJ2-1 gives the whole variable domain GAGVSQTPSNKVTEKGKYVELRCDPISGHTALYWYRQSLGQGPEFLIYFQGTGAADDSGLPNDRFFAVRPEGSVSTLKIQRTERGDSAVYLCASSPLRQAEQFFGPGTRLTVL.

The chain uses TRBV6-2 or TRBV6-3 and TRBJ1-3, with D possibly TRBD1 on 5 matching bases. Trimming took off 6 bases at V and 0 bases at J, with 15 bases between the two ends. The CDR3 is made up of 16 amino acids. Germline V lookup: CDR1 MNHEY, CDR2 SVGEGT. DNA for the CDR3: TGTGCCAGCAGATACGGACACCCGAGCTCTGGAAACACCATATATTTT. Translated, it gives CASRYGHPSSGNTIYF.

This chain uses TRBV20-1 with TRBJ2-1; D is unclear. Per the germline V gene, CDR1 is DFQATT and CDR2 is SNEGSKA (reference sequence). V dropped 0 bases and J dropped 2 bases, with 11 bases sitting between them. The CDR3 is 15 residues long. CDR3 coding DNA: TGCAGTGCTAGAGATAGGGCAACTACCTACAATGAGCAGTTCTTC. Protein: CSARDRATTYNEQFF.

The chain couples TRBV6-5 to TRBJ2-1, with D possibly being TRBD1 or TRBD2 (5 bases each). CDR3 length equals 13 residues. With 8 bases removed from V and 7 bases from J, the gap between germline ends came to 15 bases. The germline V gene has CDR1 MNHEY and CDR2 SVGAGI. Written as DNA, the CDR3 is TGTGCCAGCGCTTCTTGGGACCGGAATGAGCAGTTCTTC. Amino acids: CASASWDRNEQFF.

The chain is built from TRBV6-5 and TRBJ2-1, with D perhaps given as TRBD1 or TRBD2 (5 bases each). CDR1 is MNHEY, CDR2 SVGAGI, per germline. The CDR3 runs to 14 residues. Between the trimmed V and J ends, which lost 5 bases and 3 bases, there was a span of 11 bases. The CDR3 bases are TGTGCCAGCAGTCGGGACCGAAGCTACAATGAGCAGTTCTTC. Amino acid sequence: CASSRDRSYNEQFF.

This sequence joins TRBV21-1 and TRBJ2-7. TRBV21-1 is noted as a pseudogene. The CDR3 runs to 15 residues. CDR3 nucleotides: TGTGCCAGCAGCAAAGAATGTAACACACACTACGAGCAGTACTTC. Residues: CASSKECNTHYEQYF.

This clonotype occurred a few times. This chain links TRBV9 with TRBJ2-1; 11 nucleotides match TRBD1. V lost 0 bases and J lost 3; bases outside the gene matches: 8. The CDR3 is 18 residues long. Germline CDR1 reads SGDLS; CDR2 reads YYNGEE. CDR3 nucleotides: TGTGCCAGCAGCGTAGTTTTCACCGGGACAGGGGGCTACAATGAGCAGTTCTTC. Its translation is CASSVVFTGTGGYNEQFF.

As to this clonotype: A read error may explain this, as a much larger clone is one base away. CDR3 sequence reads: CASALCQQGRYQPQHF. DNA of the CDR3: TGTGCCAGCGCCTTATGCCAACAGGGACGTTATCAGCCCCAGCATTTT. The genes are TRBV18 and TRBJ1-5, with D maybe TRBD1 (6 bases). CDR3 length: 16 amino acids. The V end was cut by 8 bases, the J end by 5 bases, with 22 bases between. Germline V lookup: CDR1 KGHSH, CDR2 LQKENI.

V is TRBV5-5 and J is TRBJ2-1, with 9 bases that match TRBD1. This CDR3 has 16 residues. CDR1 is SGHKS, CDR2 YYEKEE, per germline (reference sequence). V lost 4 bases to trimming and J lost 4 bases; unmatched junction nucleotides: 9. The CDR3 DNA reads TGTGCCAGCAGCCGCACCGGGACAGGGACTTACAATGAGCAGTTCTTC. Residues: CASSRTGTGTYNEQFF.

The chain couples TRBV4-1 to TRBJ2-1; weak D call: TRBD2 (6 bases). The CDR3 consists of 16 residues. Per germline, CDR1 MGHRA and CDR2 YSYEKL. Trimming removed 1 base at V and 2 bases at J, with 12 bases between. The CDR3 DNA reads TGCGCCAGCAGCCAAGTGCGGGGAAGTACCTACAATGAGCAGTTCTTC. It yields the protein CASSQVRGSTYNEQFF.

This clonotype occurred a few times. CDR3 amino acids: CASSTTDGPYEQYF. DNA for the CDR3: TGTGCCAGCAGCACAACGGACGGACCATACGAGCAGTACTTC. The V gene is TRBV7-2, the J gene TRBJ2-7; D gene ambiguous. The V gene's germline CDR1 is SGHTA and CDR2 FQGNSA. Trimming removed 5 bases from V and 4 bases from J, with 15 bases in between. The CDR3 length is 14 residues.

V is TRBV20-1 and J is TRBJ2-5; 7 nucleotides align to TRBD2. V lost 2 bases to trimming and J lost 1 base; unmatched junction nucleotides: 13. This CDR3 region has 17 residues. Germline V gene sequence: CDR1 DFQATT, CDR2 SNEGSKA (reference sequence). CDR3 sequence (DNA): TGCAGTGCTAGACCCTTCTCCCGGCGGGGGAGCCAAGAGACCCAGTACTTC. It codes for CSARPFSRRGSQETQYF.

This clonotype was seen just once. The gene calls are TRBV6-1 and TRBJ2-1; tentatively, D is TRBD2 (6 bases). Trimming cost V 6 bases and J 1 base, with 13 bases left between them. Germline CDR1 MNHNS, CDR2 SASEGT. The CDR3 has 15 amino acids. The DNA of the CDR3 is TGTGCCAGCAGGGCTTGGGCGGGGTCCTACAATGAGCAGTTCTTC. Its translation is CASRAWAGSYNEQFF.

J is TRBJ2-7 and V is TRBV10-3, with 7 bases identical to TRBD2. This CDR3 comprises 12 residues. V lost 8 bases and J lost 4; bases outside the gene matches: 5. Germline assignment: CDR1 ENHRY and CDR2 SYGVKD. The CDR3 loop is CAIGGVEYEQYF. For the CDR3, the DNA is TGTGCCATCGGGGGGGTTGAATACGAGCAGTACTTC.

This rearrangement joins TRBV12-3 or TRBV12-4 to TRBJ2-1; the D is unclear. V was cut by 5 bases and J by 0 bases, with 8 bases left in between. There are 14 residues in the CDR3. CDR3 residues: CASSRKNSYNEQFF. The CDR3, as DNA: TGTGCCAGCAGTCGAAAAAACTCCTACAATGAGCAGTTCTTC.

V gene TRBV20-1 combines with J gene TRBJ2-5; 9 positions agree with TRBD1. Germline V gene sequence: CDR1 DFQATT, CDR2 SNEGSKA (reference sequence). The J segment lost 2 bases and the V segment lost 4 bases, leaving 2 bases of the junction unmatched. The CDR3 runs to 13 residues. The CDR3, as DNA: TGCAGTGCTAACAGGGGGCCACAAGAGACCCAGTACTTC. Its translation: CSANRGPQETQYF.

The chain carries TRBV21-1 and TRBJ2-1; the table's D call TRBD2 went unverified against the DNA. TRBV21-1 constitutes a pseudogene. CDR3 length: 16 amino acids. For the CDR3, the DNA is TGTGCCAGCAGCTCGGGGGGCCTCTGGTCCTACAATGAGCAGTTCTTC. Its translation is CASSSGGLWSYNEQFF.

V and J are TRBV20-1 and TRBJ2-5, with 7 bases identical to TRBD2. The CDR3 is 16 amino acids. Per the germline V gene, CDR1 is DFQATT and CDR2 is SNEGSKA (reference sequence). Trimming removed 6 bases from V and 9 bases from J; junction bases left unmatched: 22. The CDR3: CSAVLAEGRRRGAQYF. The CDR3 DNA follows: TGCAGTGCAGTGTTAGCGGAGGGCCGCCGACGGGGGGCCCAGTACTTC.